Sequencing of this T cell receptor beta chain was carried out in a study of cytomegalovirus exposure and HLA in healthy donors. With 60 Vbeta and 13 Jbeta primers, the PCR was carried out. In the study's own analysis: Counted up in a later analysis, unique TCR beta chains came to about 83 million, with around 9.9 million shared. Clones were read by immunoSEQ multiplex PCR, and TCRdb kept only the in-frame ones, dropping some. The D gene and trimming were derived from the DNA, and the V and J assignments and clone size from that table. Of approximately 150,000 clones listed, 60% to 80% are singletons. Per germline, CDR1 LNHDA and CDR2 SQIVND (reference sequence). Trimming took 5 bases from V and 5 from J; bases not matched to a gene: 4. The CDR3 is 14 residues long.

The TCR comes from a man younger than 35 in good health and CMV-seropositive. V usage is TRBV19 and J usage is TRBJ1-4; 8 bases are a match to TRBD1. The sequencing input was PBMCs. CDR3 bases: TGTGCCAGTAGTTCACGGACAGGGAATGAAAAACTGTTTTTT. Its protein product is CASSSRTGNEKLFF.